Shown below are 14 T cell receptor beta chains from a single sample sequenced in a study of T cell changes during pregnancy in multiple sclerosis. The table came from immunoSEQ multiplex PCR; TCRdb's copy has only in-frame clones and leaves some out. The sample shows tens of thousands of clones, 91% of them seen only once. This specimen consisted of peripheral blood, obtained in the third trimester of pregnancy. The receptors shown here come from a female donor in good health, enrolled as a control in a pregnancy study.

In its sample, this clone was seen a few times. CDR3 sequence (DNA): TGCGCCAGCAGCTTGGAGCGGGCGGACACTGAAGCTTTCTTT. Translated: CASSLERADTEAFF. This rearrangement joins TRBV5-1 to TRBJ1-1; D gene uncertain. The CDR3 runs 14 residues. CDR1 is SGHRS, CDR2 YFSETQ, per germline. Deletions cut 0 bases from V and 3 bases from J, with 9 bases between.

CDR3 residues: CATTRQAPPYEQYF. CDR3 DNA: TGTGCCACAACTCGACAGGCGCCGCCCTACGAGCAGTACTTC. The rearrangement joins TRBV25-1 to TRBJ2-7, with a possible D match to TRBD1 (6 bases). Germline V gene lookup returns CDR1 MGHDK and CDR2 SYGVNS. Trimming shortened V by 10 bases and J by 2 bases, and 18 bases separated the two germline ends. The CDR3 contains 14 residues.

The chain employs TRBV13 and TRBJ1-5; D is unclear. The ends were cut back, 1 base at V and 6 bases at J, with 4 bases in the middle. The CDR3 is made up of 12 amino acids. CDR1 is PRHDT and CDR2 is FYEKMQ in the germline V gene (reference sequence). CDR3 sequence: CASSLVGQPQHF. In nucleotides, the CDR3 is TGTGCCAGCAGCTTAGTCGGTCAGCCCCAGCATTTT.

This chain joins TRBV27 and TRBJ2-5; TRBD2 is a possible D gene (5 bases). From germline, CDR1 is MNHEY and CDR2 SMNVEV (reference sequence). The ends were cut back, 3 bases at V and 7 bases at J, with 18 bases in the middle. The CDR3 length is 15 residues. CDR3 amino acids: CASSFKASREGTQYF. The CDR3 nucleotides read TGTGCCAGCAGTTTTAAGGCATCTCGGGAAGGGACCCAGTACTTC.

The rearrangement links TRBV30 to TRBJ2-7; 7 nucleotides align to TRBD1. Germline loops: CDR1 GTSNPN, CDR2 SVGIG (reference sequence). The V and J ends lost 6 bases and 0 bases, in that order; junction bases with no gene match: 8. The CDR3 sequence is 14 residues long. The CDR3 nucleotides read TGTGCCTGCCGGGGACAGTCCCTCTCCTACGAGCAGTACTTC. Protein: CACRGQSLSYEQYF.

This chain joins TRBV19 and TRBJ1-1, with D perhaps matching TRBD1 (6 bases). CDR3 length equals 14 residues. The V and J ends lost 5 bases and 0 bases respectively, with 10 bases between them. Germline CDR1 LNHDA, CDR2 SQIVND (reference sequence). The chain's CDR3 is CASSLQGVNTEAFF. The CDR3, as DNA: TGTGCCAGTAGTTTACAGGGTGTGAACACTGAAGCTTTCTTT.

The CDR3 here is CASSLGGGARYGYTF. CDR3 bases: TGTGCCAGCAGCTTAGGGGGAGGGGCACGCTATGGCTACACCTTC. The gene calls are TRBV11-2 and TRBJ1-2; perhaps TRBD1 as D (5 bases). The CDR3 loop spans 15 amino acids. Germline CDR1 SGHAT, CDR2 FQNNGV. Trimming removed 1 base from V and 4 bases from J, with 13 bases in between.

The rearrangement uses TRBV7-2 and TRBJ1-2, with 8 positions matching TRBD1. Germline V lookup: CDR1 SGHTA, CDR2 FQGNSA. The CDR3 length is 13 residues. V lost 5 bases to trimming and J lost 8 bases; unmatched junction nucleotides: 7. The CDR3 is CASSHDRGRGYTF. The CDR3 region has the DNA TGTGCCAGCAGCCACGACAGGGGAAGGGGCTACACCTTC.

The rearrangement uses TRBV9 and TRBJ1-2; a weak D match, TRBD1 (5 bases). The CDR3 sequence is 17 residues long. Germline CDR1 reads SGDLS; CDR2 reads YYNGEE. The V end lost 2 bases, the J end lost 0 bases, and 17 bases lay between the germline ends. In DNA, the CDR3 is TGTGCCAGCAGCGTCCCCAAAAACAGGCTTACTAACTATGGCTACACCTTC. Protein sequence: CASSVPKNRLTNYGYTF. Full variable domain (outside the CDR3, taken from reference TRBV9 and TRBJ1-2): DSGVTQTPKHLITATGQRVTLRCSPRSGDLSVYWYQQSLDQGLQFLIQYYNGEERAKGNILERFSAQQFPDLHSELNLSSLELGDSALYFCASSVPKNRLTNYGYTFGSGTRLTVV.

The chain couples TRBV11-2 to TRBJ2-7, with 13 bases that match TRBD2. The CDR3 sequence is 15 residues long. With 5 bases clipped from V and 9 bases from J, the junction kept 10 bases outside the gene matches. CDR1 is SGHAT and CDR2 is FQNNGV in the germline V gene. CDR3 amino acids: CASSKSGTSGTVQYF. The CDR3 coding sequence is TGTGCCAGCAGCAAATCCGGGACTAGCGGGACCGTGCAGTACTTC.

For the CDR3, the DNA is TGTGCCAGCAGCCCGCGGACAGGGGCCTCCTACGAGCAGTACTTC. This gives the protein CASSPRTGASYEQYF. This sequence joins TRBV7-2 and TRBJ2-7; 9 nucleotides agree with TRBD1. This CDR3 comprises 15 residues. V lost 5 bases, J lost 0 bases, and 5 bases stayed unmatched. Germline CDR1 and CDR2: SGHTA and FQGNSA.

The chain combines TRBV7-2 with TRBJ2-7, with 9 positions matching TRBD2. J lost 3 bases, V lost 4 bases, and 10 bases had no gene match. Germline loops: CDR1 SGHTA, CDR2 FQGNSA. The CDR3 contains 16 residues. CDR3 sequence: CASSWGSGRSGYEQYF. The CDR3 nucleotides read TGTGCCAGCAGCTGGGGTAGCGGGAGAAGTGGCTACGAGCAGTACTTC.

This CDR3 is CASSLSPLWGGGYTF. Written as DNA, the CDR3 is TGTGCCAGCAGTTTATCGCCGCTATGGGGGGGTGGCTACACCTTC. This chain connects TRBV27 to TRBJ1-2; TRBD1 might be the D (5 bases). This CDR3 region has 15 residues. The germline CDR1 and CDR2 sequences are MNHEY and SMNVEV (reference sequence). Trimming shortened V by 0 bases and J by 7 bases, and 15 bases separated the two germline ends.

The rearrangement joins TRBV12-5 to TRBJ1-5; TRBD1 agrees at 8 bases. CDR1 LGHNT and CDR2 FRNRAP come from the germline V gene. The CDR3 loop spans 15 amino acids. Trimming took 1 base from V and 5 from J; bases not matched to a gene: 4. The CDR3 DNA reads as TGTGCTAGTGGTTTGGGACAGGGGTCCGATCAGCCCCAGCATTTT. Amino acids: CASGLGQGSDQPQHF. Drawing the rest from reference TRBV12-5 and TRBJ1-5, the complete variable domain is DARVTQTPRHKVTEMGQEVTMRCQPILGHNTVFWYRQTMMQGLELLAYFRNRAPLDDSGMPKDRFSAEMPDATLATLKIQPSEPRDSAVYFCASGLGQGSDQPQHFGDGTRLSIL.